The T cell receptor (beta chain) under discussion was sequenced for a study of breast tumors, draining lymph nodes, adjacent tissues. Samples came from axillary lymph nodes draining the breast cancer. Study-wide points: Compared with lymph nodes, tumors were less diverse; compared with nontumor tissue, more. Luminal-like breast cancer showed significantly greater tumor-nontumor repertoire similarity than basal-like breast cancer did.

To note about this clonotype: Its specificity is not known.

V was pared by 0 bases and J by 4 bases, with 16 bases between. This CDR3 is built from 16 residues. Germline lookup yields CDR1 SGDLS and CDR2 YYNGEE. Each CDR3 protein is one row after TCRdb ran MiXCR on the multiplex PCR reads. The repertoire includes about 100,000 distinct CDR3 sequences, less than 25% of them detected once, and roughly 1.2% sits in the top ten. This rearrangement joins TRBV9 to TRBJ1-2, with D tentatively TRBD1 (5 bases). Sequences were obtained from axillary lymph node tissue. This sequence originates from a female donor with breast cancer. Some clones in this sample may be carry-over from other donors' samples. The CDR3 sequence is CASSVGHRDVSYGYTF. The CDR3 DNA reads TGTGCCAGCAGCGTAGGACATAGGGACGTTAGCTATGGCTACACCTTC.